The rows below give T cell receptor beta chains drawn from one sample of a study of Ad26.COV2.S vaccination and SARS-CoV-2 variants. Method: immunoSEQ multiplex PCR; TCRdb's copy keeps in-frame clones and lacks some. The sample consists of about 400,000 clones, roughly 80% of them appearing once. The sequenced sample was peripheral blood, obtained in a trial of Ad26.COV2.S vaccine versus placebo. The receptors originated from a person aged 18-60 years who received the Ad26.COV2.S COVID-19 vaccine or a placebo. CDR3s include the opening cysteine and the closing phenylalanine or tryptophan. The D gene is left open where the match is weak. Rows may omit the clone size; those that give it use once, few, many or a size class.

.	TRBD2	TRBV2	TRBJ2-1	TGTGCCAGCAGTGATCGGGGGGGGTCCAATGAGCAGTTCTTC	CASSDRGGSNEQFF
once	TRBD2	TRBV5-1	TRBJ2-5	TGCGCCAGCAGCTTTCTAGCGGGGGAAGAGACCCAGTACTTC	CASSFLAGEETQYF
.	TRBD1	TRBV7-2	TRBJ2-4	TGTGCCAGCAGCTTGAGACAGGGAAACATTCAGTACTTC	CASSLRQGNIQYF
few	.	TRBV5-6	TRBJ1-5	TGTGCCAGCAGCTTGGGAGGGGCTAGAGTTATGCCCCAGCATTTT	CASSLGGARVMPQHF
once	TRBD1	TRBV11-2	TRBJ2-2	TGTGCCAGCAGCCGCTTCCGGGACAGGTCAGCCGGGGAGCTGTTTTTT	CASSRFRDRSAGELFF
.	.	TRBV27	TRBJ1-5	TGTGCCAGCTCCCCAGGGGCCAACAATCAGCCCCAGCATTTT	CASSPGANNQPQHF
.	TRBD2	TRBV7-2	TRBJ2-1	TGTGCCAGCAGCCTGGGACTAGCGGGAGGTCGGGATAATGAGCAGTTCTTC	CASSLGLAGGRDNEQFF
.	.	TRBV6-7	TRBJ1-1	TGTGCCAACCTAGGGCCGGGGATGGCTGAAGCTTTCTTT	CANLGPGMAEAFF
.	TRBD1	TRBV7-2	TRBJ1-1	TGTGCCAGCAGGATAGGACAGGGCCCAATGCTTGAAGCTTTCTTT	CASRIGQGPMLEAFF
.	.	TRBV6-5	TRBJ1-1	TGTGCCAGCAGTTACGTTCGGGACACTGAAGCTTTCTTT	CASSYVRDTEAFF
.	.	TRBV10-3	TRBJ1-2	TGTGCCATCAGTGGGACAGAAGTAGGCTACACCTTC	CAISGTEVGYTF
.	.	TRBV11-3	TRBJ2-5	TGTGCCAGCAGCTCACACCGGGACTCACAAGAGACCCAGTACTTC	CASSSHRDSQETQYF
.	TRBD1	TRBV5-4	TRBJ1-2	TGTGCCAGCAGCTTGGGCGGACAGGGTCGACTCGGCTACACCTTC	CASSLGGQGRLGYTF
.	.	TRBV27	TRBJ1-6	TGTGCCAGCAGTATCAGTTTGACATATAATTCACCCCTCCACTTT	CASSISLTYNSPLHF
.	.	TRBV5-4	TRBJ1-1	TGTGCCAGCAGCTTGGACGCTAATGAAGCTTTCTTT	CASSLDANEAFF
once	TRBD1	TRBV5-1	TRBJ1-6	TGCGCCAGCAGCTTGGGGGACAGGGGTGCGGAATCACCCCTCCACTTT	CASSLGDRGAESPLHF
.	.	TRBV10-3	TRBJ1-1	TGTGCCATCAGTGAGACGCAATTGAACACTGAAGCTTTCTTT	CAISETQLNTEAFF
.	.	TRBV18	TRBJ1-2	TGTGCCAGCTCACCTCTTCAGGGCAGCTATGGCTACACCTTC	CASSPLQGSYGYTF
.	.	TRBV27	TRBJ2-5	TGTGCCAGCAGTCTTCCCGGGACACCGAAAGAGACCCAGTACTTC	CASSLPGTPKETQYF
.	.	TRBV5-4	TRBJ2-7	TGTGCCAGCCGGGTAGGGGGTACCTACGAGCAGTACTTC	CASRVGGTYEQYF
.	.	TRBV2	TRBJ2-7	TGTGCCAGCAGTGAAAGGCTAGCGTCGGTAGGGGGGCAGTACTTC	CASSERLASVGGQYF
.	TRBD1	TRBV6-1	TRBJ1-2	TGTGCCAGCAGTGAAACCCCGACAGGGGCCCGTTATGGCTACACCTTC	CASSETPTGARYGYTF
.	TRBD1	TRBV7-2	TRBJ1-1	TGTGCCAGCAGCCTAGACAGGGGAAGCACTGAAGCTTTCTTT	CASSLDRGSTEAFF